A selection of T cell receptor beta chains follows, all from one sample in a study of patients and donors after allogeneic stem cell transplantation. TCRdb passed the RT-PCR reads through MiXCR, listing each CDR3 protein once. The data show about 160,000 distinct CDR3 sequences, 20% to 25% seen once. Material for sequencing was blood, either unsorted or a sorted T cell fraction (not recorded which). The receptors here all came from a human donor who was either an allogeneic HSCT recipient or a stem cell or donor lymphocyte infusion donor (not recorded which). It is not recorded whose cells these are; they may come from a transplant donor. Both conserved end residues are part of each CDR3. A D gene is named only where the DNA matches it firmly. Part of the rows lack a size; the others show once, few, many or a class for expanded clones.

d_call: TRBD1; clone_size: few; j_call: TRBJ2-3; v_call: TRBV13; cdr3_aa: CASSYRRQGTQYF; cdr3_nt: TGTGCCAGCAGCTACCGTCGACAGGGCACGCAGTATTTT
d_call: TRBD2; clone_size: few; j_call: TRBJ2-7; v_call: TRBV12-3/TRBV12-4; cdr3_aa: CASSLALGGGNSYEQYF; cdr3_nt: TGTGCCAGCAGTTTAGCGCTTGGCGGGGGAAACTCCTACGAGCAGTACTTC
d_call: .; clone_size: .; j_call: TRBJ1-1; v_call: TRBV5-1; cdr3_aa: CASSLGLNKNTEAFF; cdr3_nt: TGCGCCAGCAGCTTGGGTCTTAACAAGAACACTGAAGCTTTCTTT
d_call: .; clone_size: .; j_call: TRBJ1-2; v_call: TRBV27; cdr3_aa: CASSLNNNYGYTF; cdr3_nt: TGTGCCAGCAGTTTGAACAATAACTATGGCTACACCTTC
d_call: TRBD1; clone_size: .; j_call: TRBJ1-4; v_call: TRBV20-1; cdr3_aa: CSAPIPGGYNEKLFF; cdr3_nt: TGCAGTGCTCCTATTCCAGGGGGATATAATGAAAAACTGTTTTTT
d_call: .; clone_size: .; j_call: TRBJ2-1; v_call: TRBV6-2/TRBV6-3; cdr3_aa: CASSYFRDEQFF; cdr3_nt: TGTGCCAGCAGTTATTTCAGGGATGAGCAGTTCTTC
d_call: .; clone_size: few; j_call: TRBJ2-1; v_call: TRBV7-9; cdr3_aa: CASSTWEPAYNEQFF; cdr3_nt: TGTGCCAGCAGCACGTGGGAGCCCGCCTACAATGAGCAGTTCTTC
d_call: TRBD2; clone_size: few; j_call: TRBJ2-5; v_call: TRBV29-1; cdr3_aa: CSVETSGGGTQYF; cdr3_nt: TGCAGCGTTGAGACCAGCGGGGGTGGAACCCAGTACTTC
d_call: TRBD2; clone_size: few; j_call: TRBJ2-3; v_call: TRBV5-6; cdr3_aa: CASSLVTSGKRIVTDTQYF; cdr3_nt: TGTGCCAGCAGCTTGGTAACTAGCGGGAAACGGATAGTCACAGATACGCAGTATTTT
d_call: .; clone_size: few; j_call: TRBJ2-1; v_call: TRBV12-3/TRBV12-4; cdr3_aa: CASSLRREQFF; cdr3_nt: TGTGCCAGCAGCCTTCGACGGGAGCAGTTCTTC
d_call: .; clone_size: few; j_call: TRBJ2-1; v_call: TRBV11-3; cdr3_aa: CASTFENNEQFF; cdr3_nt: TGTGCCAGCACCTTCGAGAACAATGAGCAGTTCTTC
d_call: .; clone_size: .; j_call: TRBJ2-7; v_call: TRBV21-1; cdr3_aa: CASSTQLAGGPYEQYF; cdr3_nt: TGTGCCAGCAGCACTCAACTAGCGGGAGGGCCGTACGAGCAGTACTTC
d_call: .; clone_size: .; j_call: TRBJ1-5; v_call: TRBV7-2; cdr3_aa: CASSLAGDGNQPQHF; cdr3_nt: TGTGCCAGCAGCTTAGCAGGGGACGGCAATCAGCCCCAGCATTTT
d_call: .; clone_size: .; j_call: TRBJ1-2; v_call: TRBV7-8; cdr3_aa: CASSLFDPGARGYTF; cdr3_nt: TGTGCCAGCAGCCTCTTTGATCCGGGGGCGCGAGGCTACACCTTC
d_call: .; clone_size: once; j_call: TRBJ1-5; v_call: TRBV18; cdr3_aa: CASSPRMDIQPQHF; cdr3_nt: TGTGCCAGCTCACCAAGGATGGACATTCAGCCCCAGCATTTT
d_call: TRBD1; clone_size: few; j_call: TRBJ2-1; v_call: TRBV6-2/TRBV6-3; cdr3_aa: CASSYSRGRNSYNEQFF; cdr3_nt: TGTGCCAGCAGTTACAGTAGGGGGCGGAACTCCTACAATGAGCAGTTCTTC
d_call: .; clone_size: .; j_call: TRBJ1-5; v_call: TRBV5-1; cdr3_aa: CASSLETGPNQPQHF; cdr3_nt: TGCGCCAGCAGCTTGGAGACAGGTCCTAATCAGCCCCAGCATTTT
d_call: .; clone_size: .; j_call: TRBJ2-7; v_call: TRBV27; cdr3_aa: CASKTASVAYEQYF; cdr3_nt: TGTGCCAGCAAGACTGCGTCAGTGGCCTACGAGCAGTACTTC
d_call: .; clone_size: few; j_call: TRBJ1-1; v_call: TRBV7-9; cdr3_aa: CASSLGAAMAFF; cdr3_nt: TGTGCCAGCAGTTTAGGGGCAGCGATGGCTTTCTTT
d_call: TRBD1; clone_size: .; j_call: TRBJ1-2; v_call: TRBV18; cdr3_aa: CASSHGTEYGYTF; cdr3_nt: TGTGCCAGCTCTCACGGGACAGAATATGGCTACACCTTC
d_call: TRBD1; clone_size: .; j_call: TRBJ2-2; v_call: TRBV6-5; cdr3_aa: CASSTFGTGYTGELFF; cdr3_nt: TGTGCCAGCAGTACCTTCGGGACAGGATATACCGGGGAGCTGTTTTTT
d_call: .; clone_size: .; j_call: TRBJ2-4; v_call: TRBV27; cdr3_aa: CASSLYWRLAKNIQYF; cdr3_nt: TGTGCCAGCAGTTTATATTGGAGACTAGCCAAAAACATTCAGTACTTC
d_call: .; clone_size: .; j_call: TRBJ1-4; v_call: TRBV6-2/TRBV6-3; cdr3_aa: CASSYSPGAGEKLFF; cdr3_nt: TGTGCCAGCAGTTACTCTCCGGGCGCCGGTGAAAAACTGTTTTTT
d_call: .; clone_size: once; j_call: TRBJ2-5; v_call: TRBV18; cdr3_aa: CASSPEQETQYF; cdr3_nt: TGTGCCAGCTCTCCAGAACAAGAGACCCAGTACTTC
d_call: .; clone_size: .; j_call: TRBJ1-1; v_call: TRBV6-2/TRBV6-3; cdr3_aa: CASRRAREAFF; cdr3_nt: TGTGCCAGCAGGCGGGCCCGGGAAGCTTTCTTT
d_call: .; clone_size: few; j_call: TRBJ1-5; v_call: TRBV27; cdr3_aa: CASSSLNSNQPQHF; cdr3_nt: TGTGCCAGCAGTTCCCTCAATAGCAATCAGCCCCAGCATTTT
d_call: .; clone_size: few; j_call: TRBJ1-1; v_call: TRBV20-1; cdr3_aa: CSARDYRRKGTEAFF; cdr3_nt: TGCAGTGCTAGAGACTACAGGAGGAAGGGCACTGAAGCTTTCTTT
d_call: TRBD1; clone_size: few; j_call: TRBJ2-3; v_call: TRBV13; cdr3_aa: CASSSTRDRVIDTQYF; cdr3_nt: TGTGCCAGCAGCTCTACCCGGGACAGGGTTATAGATACGCAGTATTTT
d_call: TRBD1; clone_size: .; j_call: TRBJ1-6; v_call: TRBV25-1; cdr3_aa: CASSGTGGYNSPLHF; cdr3_nt: TGTGCCAGCAGTGGGACAGGGGGCTATAATTCACCCCTCCACTTT
d_call: .; clone_size: .; j_call: TRBJ2-3; v_call: TRBV7-2; cdr3_aa: CASSLAGENTQYF; cdr3_nt: TGTGCCAGCAGCTTAGCGGGGGAAAATACGCAGTATTTT